This T cell receptor beta chain was identified in a study of human T cells and chemical hapten exposure. Overall study: The use of 2% DPC on roughly 2 cm by roughly 2 cm of upper inner arm skin constituted sensitization. 0.01% DPC was applied to the upper back in patch tests, which were read at 6 days. TCR yields per sample varied, mainly owing to small pooled library volume differences. Broader study findings: Having alopecia, the donors may differ immunologically from healthy people.

Time point defined: patch test 1, 2 weeks after DPC sensitization. The treatment here: therapeutic diphenylcyclopropenone sensitization with weekly scalp DPC. The CDR3 sequence is 14 residues long. Deletions cut 0 bases from V and 2 bases from J, with 9 bases between. Germline CDR1 reads SGDLS; CDR2 reads YYNGEE. This clonotype was counted a few times. Its antigen is unidentified. TCRdb re-called the RACE reads with MiXCR, one entry per CDR3 protein. The sample includes 180,000 or so distinct CDR3 sequences, roughly 15% of them seen just once. The chain uses TRBV9 and TRBJ2-7; D is unresolved. The sample consisted of whole blood, taken in connection with sensitization to the hapten diphenylcyclopropenone (DPC). The TCR sequence derives from a woman under 40 with alopecia areata. Some clones in this sample may be carry-over from other donors' samples. CDR3 coding DNA: TGTGCCAGCAGCGTAGAAGTCAGTACCTACGAGCAGTACTTC. Translating gives CASSVEVSTYEQYF.